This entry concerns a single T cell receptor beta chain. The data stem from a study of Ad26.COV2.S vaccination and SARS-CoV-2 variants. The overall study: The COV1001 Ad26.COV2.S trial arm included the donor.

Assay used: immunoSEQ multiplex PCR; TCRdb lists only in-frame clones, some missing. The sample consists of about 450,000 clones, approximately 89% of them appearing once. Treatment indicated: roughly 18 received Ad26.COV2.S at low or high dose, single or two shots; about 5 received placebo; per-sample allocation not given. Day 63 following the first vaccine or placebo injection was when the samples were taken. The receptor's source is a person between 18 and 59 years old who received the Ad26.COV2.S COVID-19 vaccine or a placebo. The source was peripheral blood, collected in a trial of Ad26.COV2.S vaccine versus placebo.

CDR3 bases: TGTGCCAGCAGTTACTCGGGTCCCCCTAATTCACCCCTCCACTTT. It yields the protein CASSYSGPPNSPLHF. V is TRBV6-5 and J is TRBJ1-6; D remains ambiguous. Germline V lookup: CDR1 MNHEY, CDR2 SVGAGI. The CDR3 is made up of 15 amino acids. V was shortened by 0 bases and J by 6 bases, with 9 bases between the two germline ends.